Shown below are 19 T cell receptor beta chains from a single sample sequenced in a study of Graves' ophthalmopathy and Graves' hyperthyroidism. Scientists amplified the TCR beta CDR3 regions from RNA transcripts. First-round RT-PCR with HTBI primers preceded a second-round multiplex PCR. TCRdb ran MiXCR on the multiplex PCR reads and lists one entry per CDR3 protein. The sample lists about 210,000 distinct CDR3 sequences, approximately 28% occurring once. The sequencing input was peripheral blood. The source of these receptors is a man aged 50 or older with Graves' ophthalmopathy.

Many counts were recorded for this clonotype. The rearrangement uses TRBV7-3 and TRBJ2-7, with 9 nucleotides matching TRBD2. CDR3 length: 19 residues. J gave up 9 bases and V 2 bases, and 23 bases lay outside the gene matches. Looked up from germline, CDR1 is SGHTA and CDR2 is FQGTGA. CDR3 amino acids: CASSLFIAKPCSGSLGQYF. The CDR3 DNA follows: TGTGCCAGCAGCTTATTCATAGCGAAACCCTGTAGCGGGAGCTTGGGGCAGTACTTC.

This clonotype has at least ten counts. The V call is TRBV28, the J call TRBJ2-2, with TRBD1 matching 9 bases. Germline V gives CDR1 MDHEN, CDR2 SYDVKM. The V and J ends lost 6 bases and 3 bases, in that order; junction bases with no gene match: 8. This CDR3 is 16 amino acids long. In DNA form, the CDR3 reads TGTGCCAGCAGCCGGGGGACAGGGAGATACACCGGGGAGCTGTTTTTT. This encodes CASSRGTGRYTGELFF.

Many counts were recorded for this clonotype. This rearrangement joins TRBV27 to TRBJ2-5; D possibly uses TRBD1 or TRBD2 (6 bases each). Trimming cost V 7 bases and J 5 bases, with 14 bases left between them. This CDR3 region has 13 residues. From germline, CDR1 is MNHEY and CDR2 SMNVEV (reference sequence). Here the CDR3 DNA reads TGTGCCAGCAAATACAGGGAGGAGGAGACCCAGTACTTC. Translating it yields CASKYREEETQYF.

The chain recombines TRBV19 with TRBJ1-2; no firm D call. The V gene lost 3 bases and the J gene lost 2 bases, with 7 bases spanning the gap. The CDR3 length is 13 residues. In germline, CDR1 is LNHDA, CDR2 SQIVND (reference sequence). CDR3 region: CASSIYGNYGYTF. CDR3 sequence (DNA): TGTGCCAGTAGTATTTACGGGAACTATGGCTACACCTTC.

The CDR3 protein is CSAGRWALGGLASYEQYF. The CDR3 DNA sequence: TGCAGTGCTGGAAGATGGGCCCTGGGGGGACTCGCCTCCTACGAGCAGTACTTC. The chain recombines TRBV20-1 with TRBJ2-7; TRBD2 might be the D (6 bases). The CDR3 totals 18 residues. Between the trimmed V and J ends, which lost 5 bases and 0 bases, there was a span of 26 bases. The germline V gene encodes CDR1 DFQATT and CDR2 SNEGSKA (reference sequence).

Many counts were recorded for this clonotype. The chain is built from TRBV6-2 or TRBV6-3 and TRBJ1-5; D may be TRBD1 (5 bases). The germline gives CDR1 MNHEY, CDR2 SVGEGT. CDR3 length equals 14 residues. The V end lost 7 bases, the J end lost 3 bases, and 13 bases lay between the germline ends. The CDR3 DNA follows: TGTGCCAGCAACAATCAGGGTCACAATCAGCCCCAGCATTTT. Protein product: CASNNQGHNQPQHF.

This clonotype was observed a handful of times. The chain recombines TRBV2 with TRBJ2-7; 9 bases align to TRBD2. The CDR3 contains 16 residues. The germline CDR1 and CDR2 sequences are SNHLY and FYNNEI. The trim removed 2 bases at V and 3 bases at J, leaving 8 bases unmatched. The CDR3 spells CASSERVSGSFYEQYF. Written as DNA, the CDR3 is TGTGCCAGCAGTGAAAGGGTTAGCGGGAGTTTCTACGAGCAGTACTTC. The full variable domain, in which reference TRBV2 and TRBJ2-7 provide the parts outside the CDR3, is EPEVTQTPSHQVTQMGQEVILRCVPISNHLYFYWYRQILGQKVEFLVSFYNNEISEKSEIFDDQFSVERPDGSNFTLKIRSTKLEDSAMYFCASSERVSGSFYEQYFGPGTRLTVT.

This chain connects TRBV20-1 to TRBJ1-5; D might be TRBD1 (5 bases). Germline V gene data show CDR1 as DFQATT and CDR2 as SNEGSKA (reference sequence). V gave up 6 bases and J gave up 0 bases, with 12 bases separating them. The CDR3 has 14 residues. The CDR3 protein is CSAREDSSNQPQHF. CDR3 sequence (DNA): TGCAGTGCCAGGGAAGACAGTAGCAATCAGCCCCAGCATTTT.

This clonotype has a count of ten or more. This chain links TRBV20-1 with TRBJ2-5, with D perhaps TRBD2 (6 bases). V was clipped by 0 bases and J by 5 bases, with 13 bases between them. CDR3 length: 14 amino acids. Germline values: CDR1 DFQATT, CDR2 SNEGSKA (reference sequence). The CDR3 coding sequence is TGCAGTGCTAGAGATCGGTTGGGAGGTGAGACCCAGTACTTC. Translated: CSARDRLGGETQYF.

This chain connects TRBV6-1 to TRBJ1-2, with D perhaps TRBD1 (6 bases). Per the germline V gene, CDR1 is MNHNS and CDR2 is SASEGT. The V gene lost 4 bases and the J gene lost 3 bases, with 9 bases spanning the gap. The CDR3 is 13 residues long. In DNA, the CDR3 is TGTGCCAGCAGTGGCAGGGGCCACTATGGCTACACCTTC. This codes for CASSGRGHYGYTF.

The chain recombines TRBV6-1 with TRBJ1-5; D possibly corresponds to TRBD1 (5 bases). This CDR3 comprises 17 residues. The germline gives CDR1 MNHNS, CDR2 SASEGT. Deletions cut 7 bases from V and 0 bases from J, with 19 bases between. The DNA for the CDR3 is TGTGCCAGCAACCACGATGGGGCAGGTCTTAGCAATCAGCCCCAGCATTTT. Protein product: CASNHDGAGLSNQPQHF.

The sample holds a few counts of this clonotype. This chain joins TRBV12-3 or TRBV12-4 and TRBJ1-2; D gene unclear. Trimming left V 5 bases short and J 8 bases short, with 15 bases between. The CDR3 extends over 13 amino acids. The DNA for the CDR3 is TGTGCCAGCAGTACCGGGCCCCTGGGCGGCTACACCTTC. Its protein is CASSTGPLGGYTF.

The table lists this clonotype with many counts. CDR3 nucleotide sequence: TGTGCCAGCAGTTTCGGCGGCCCCAGGGCCCAGTACTTC. Encoded protein: CASSFGGPRAQYF. The chain is built from TRBV28 and TRBJ2-5; a possible D gene is TRBD1 (5 bases). The CDR3 is 13 residues long. Per germline, CDR1 MDHEN and CDR2 SYDVKM. Trimming left V 3 bases short and J 9 bases short, with 14 bases between.

This clonotype was seen at least ten times. The chain recombines TRBV19 with TRBJ1-5; D ambiguous. Deletions cut 9 bases from V and 0 bases from J, with 15 bases between. The germline V gene encodes CDR1 LNHDA and CDR2 SQIVND (reference sequence). The CDR3 has 15 residues. The CDR3 DNA is TGTGCCAGCAGCGTAGGGCCTTATAGCAATCAGCCCCAGCATTTT. Its protein is CASSVGPYSNQPQHF.

In its sample, this clonotype was seen many times. The rearrangement links TRBV12-5 to TRBJ1-5, with a weak D call TRBD1 (5 bases). The CDR3 covers 11 residues. Trimming pared 6 bases from V and 9 bases from J, leaving 9 bases between. The germline V gene encodes CDR1 LGHNT and CDR2 FRNRAP. This CDR3 reads CASGRQWPQHF. CDR3 sequence (DNA): TGTGCTAGTGGCCGACAGTGGCCCCAGCATTTT.

This clonotype was recorded at least ten times. The V call is TRBV12-3 or TRBV12-4, the J call TRBJ2-2; 11 bases line up with TRBD2. V lost 3 bases, J lost 8 bases, and 5 bases stayed unmatched. This CDR3 comprises 15 residues. Written as DNA, the CDR3 is TGTGCCAGCAGTTTCGCTAGCGGGAGGTCAGGGGAGCTGTTTTTT. It encodes CASSFASGRSGELFF.

This clonotype came up a few times. The chain employs TRBV19 and TRBJ2-5; the match to TRBD2 covers 13 bases. From germline, CDR1 is LNHDA and CDR2 SQIVND (reference sequence). The CDR3 length is 17 residues. The junction had 13 bases not matched to a gene; V was cut back by 11 bases and J by 1 base. The CDR3 DNA follows: TGTGCCGGCCGTGAATGGAGACTAGCGGGGGGCCAAGAGACCCAGTACTTC. It is translated as CAGREWRLAGGQETQYF.

This clonotype was seen only a few times. The chain couples TRBV18 to TRBJ1-1; D call uncertain. This CDR3 contains 13 residues. The V end lost 8 bases, the J end lost 0 bases, and 10 bases lay between the germline ends. Germline values: CDR1 KGHSH, CDR2 LQKENI. The CDR3 is CASRQTMNTEAFF. In nucleotides, the CDR3 is TGTGCCAGCCGTCAGACCATGAACACTGAAGCTTTCTTT. The full variable domain, with the rest looked up from reference TRBV18 and TRBJ1-1, is NAGVMQNPRHLVRRRGQEARLRCSPMKGHSHVYWYRQLPEEGLKFMVYLQKENIIDESGMPKERFSAEFPKEGPSILRIQQVVRGDSAAYFCASRQTMNTEAFFGQGTRLTVV.

The chain carries TRBV7-2 and TRBJ2-1; 7 nucleotides line up with TRBD2. Germline V lookup: CDR1 SGHTA, CDR2 FQGNSA. The CDR3 has 15 amino acids. The trim removed 6 bases at V and 4 bases at J, leaving 9 bases unmatched. This CDR3 is CASSFSSGNYNEQFF. CDR3 nucleotides: TGTGCCAGCAGTTTCTCTAGCGGCAATTACAATGAGCAGTTCTTC.